This T cell receptor beta chain was recovered during a study of cytomegalovirus exposure and HLA in healthy donors. Germline V CDR1 and CDR2: LNHDA, SQIVND (reference sequence). Trimming left V 7 bases short and J 7 bases short, with 22 bases between. The CDR3 is made up of 15 amino acids. 60 Vbeta and 13 Jbeta primers were used in PCR. The assay was immunoSEQ multiplex PCR, and TCRdb's table has in-frame clones only and misses some. The sample holds over 150,000 clones, around 72% seen once. Concerning this clone: Its antigen is undetermined.

Notes on the study in general: The study dropped some indistinguishable V segments, TRBV6-2 and TRBV6-3 among them.

The V gene is TRBV19, the J gene TRBJ1-2; TRBD1 might be the D (6 bases). The receptor comes from a man between 50 and 59 years old in good health and CMV-seronegative. The sequencing sample was made of PBMCs. This CDR3 is CASNAIQGPGVGYTF. The DNA for the CDR3 is TGTGCCAGTAACGCCATCCAGGGGCCCGGGGTTGGCTACACCTTC.